This T cell receptor (beta chain) stems from a study of a mutant IDH1 vaccine in newly diagnosed glioma (dated by TCRdb to the early 2020s). Regarding the research as a whole: Of the 32 patients who were treated, approximately 60% were male and 37.5% were female, and the mean age was around 40 years. Prior to enrollment, standard therapy consisting of radiotherapy alone, temozolomide alone, or radiochemotherapy with temozolomide had been administered to patients, with the combination being received by most patients. Six visits were used for peripheral blood collection: V03 (baseline), V05, V07, V10, V12 and V13. For exploratory analyses, about 25 treated patients had longitudinal TCRB deep sequencing done wherever samples were available.

This sample's time point label indicates: baseline, week 1 (first vaccination visit). The treatment or condition label on this specimen signifies: pre-vaccination baseline after standard-of-care therapy. Newly diagnosed WHO grade 3 or 4 IDH1-mutant astrocytomas showing loss of nuclear ATRX were present in the donors. The samples were drawn from NOA16, a multicentre, single-arm, open-label phase I trial in Germany that tested a mutant IDH1 peptide vaccine in humans for the first time. For immunogenicity testing, the blood drawn at visit V03 was used as the baseline sample. Genomic DNA for TCRB sequencing was extracted from EDTA blood using the DNeasy Blood and Tissue Kit. Regarding this clone: No cognate antigen has been identified for it. Base qualities are not at hand, and no much larger clone is one base apart.

Study-level results and caveats: Pseudoprogression seemed to be unrelated to changes in the top peripheral T cell clonotypes found by TCRB sequencing. PBMC samples for TCRB deep sequencing were selected based on availability. Across multiple MHC alleles, vaccine-induced immune responses were seen in approximately 93% of patients. It was noted by the authors that analyses of patient blood samples could not be reproduced owing to sample limitations.

Taken from cysteine to phenylalanine, the CDR3 has 16 residues. Left in the record is the CDR3 DNA by itself, 48 bases read in frame from the first base. Trimming removed 1 base from V and 1 base from J, leaving 11 bases between the germline ends. Sequences SGHVS (CDR1) and FQNEAQ (CDR2) are obtained from the germline V gene. Library preparation employed the immunoSEQ multiplex PCR assay. Following the manufacturer's protocol, the hsTCRB Kit was used to amplify rearranged TCR beta chain sequences. Sequencing of TCRB libraries was carried out on an Illumina MiSeq. Processing in the source paper ran as follows. The proprietary platform of the kit vendor was used for demultiplexing, trimming and gene mapping. As stored in TCRdb, this immuneACCESS dataset retains in-frame rearrangements with V and J assigned. A fraction of the clones does not appear; measured against another copy, unresolved V genes explain less than half of the discrepancy, and the remainder lacks a known reason. D and trimming come from the DNA, and the V and J calls and clone size come from that table. This sample lists roughly 35,000 clones; around nine tenths were detected once. The top ten hold around 4.8% of the sample.

The V and J genes are TRBV7-8 and TRBJ2-1, and possibly TRBD1, on 5 matching bases. Specimen: PBMCs, collected from a glioma patient treated with radiotherapy, temozolomide or both. The clonotype was recovered from a woman aged 40 to 49 with glioma. The CDR3 protein is CASSLGSAGSYNEQFF. The sequenced DNA is TGTGCCAGCAGCTTAGGGTCGGCAGGGTCCTACAATGAGCAGTTCTTC.